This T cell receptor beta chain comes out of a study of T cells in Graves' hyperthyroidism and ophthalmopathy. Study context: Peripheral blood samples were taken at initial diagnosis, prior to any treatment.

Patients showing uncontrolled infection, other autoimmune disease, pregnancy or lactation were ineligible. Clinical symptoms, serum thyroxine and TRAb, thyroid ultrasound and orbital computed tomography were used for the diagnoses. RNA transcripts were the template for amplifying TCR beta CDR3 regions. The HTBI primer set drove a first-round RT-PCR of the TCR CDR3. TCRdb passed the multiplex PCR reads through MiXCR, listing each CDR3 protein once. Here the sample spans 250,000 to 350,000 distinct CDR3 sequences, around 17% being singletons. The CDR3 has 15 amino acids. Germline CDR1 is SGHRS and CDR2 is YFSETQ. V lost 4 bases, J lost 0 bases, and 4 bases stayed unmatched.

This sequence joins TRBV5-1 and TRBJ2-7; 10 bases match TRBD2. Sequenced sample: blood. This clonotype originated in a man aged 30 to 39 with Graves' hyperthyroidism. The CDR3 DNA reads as TGCGCCAGCAGCATCGAGCGGGAGGGCTCCTACGAGCAGTACTTC. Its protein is CASSIEREGSYEQYF. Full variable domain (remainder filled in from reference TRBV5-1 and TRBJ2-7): KAGVTQTPRYLIKTRGQQVTLSCSPISGHRSVSWYQQTPGQGLQFLFEYFSETQRNKGNFPGRFSGRQFSNSRSEMNVSTLELGDSALYLCASSIEREGSYEQYFGPGTRLTVT.